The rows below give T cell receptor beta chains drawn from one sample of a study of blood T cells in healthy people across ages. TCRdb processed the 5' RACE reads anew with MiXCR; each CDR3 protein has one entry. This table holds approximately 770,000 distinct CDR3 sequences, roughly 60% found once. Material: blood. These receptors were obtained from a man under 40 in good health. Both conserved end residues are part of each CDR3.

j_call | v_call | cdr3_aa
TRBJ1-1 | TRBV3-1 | CASSRADRGSEAFF
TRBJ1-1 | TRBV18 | CASSPNSGTAEAFF
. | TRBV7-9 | CASSPSGGPTYEQYF
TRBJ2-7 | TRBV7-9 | CASSLGLLLGEQYF
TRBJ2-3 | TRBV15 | CATSRVQGLTDTQYF
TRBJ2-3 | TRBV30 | CAISPLARRDTQYF
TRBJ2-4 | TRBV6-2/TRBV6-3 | CASSYSLAARGDIQYF
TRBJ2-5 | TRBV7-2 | CASSSQFGGRAFHEQYF
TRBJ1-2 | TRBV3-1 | CASSQDAGCGYTF
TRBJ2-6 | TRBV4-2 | CASSQVNRLAVSGANVLTF
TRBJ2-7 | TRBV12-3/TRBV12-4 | CASSPHGLPVYEQYF
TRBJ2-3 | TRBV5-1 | CASRGREADTQYF
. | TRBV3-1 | CASSRRPGTGRSYEQYF
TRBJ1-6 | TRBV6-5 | CASSYSSVYNSPLHF
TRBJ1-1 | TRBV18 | CASSPQKNTEAFF
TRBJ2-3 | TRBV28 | CASRRLAEVTDTQYF
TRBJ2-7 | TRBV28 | CASRSWDRASREQYF
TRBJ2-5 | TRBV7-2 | CASSLVRGEQETQYF
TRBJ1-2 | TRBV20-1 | CSAIAGQNYGYTF
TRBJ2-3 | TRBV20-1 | CSARDGGVSTDTQYF
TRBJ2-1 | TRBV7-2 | CASSLLSGTSDEQFF
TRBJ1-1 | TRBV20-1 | CSARAPGRNTEAFF
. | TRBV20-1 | CSASVLGFYEQYF
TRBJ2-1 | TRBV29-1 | CSVESGQGALVDEQFF
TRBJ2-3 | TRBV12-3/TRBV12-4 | CASGIGTHSDTQYF
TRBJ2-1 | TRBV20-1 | CSAQRGGSYEQFF
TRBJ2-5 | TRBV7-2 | CASSAGGSQGTQYF
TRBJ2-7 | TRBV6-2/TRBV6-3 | CASSYRGTVGSQYF
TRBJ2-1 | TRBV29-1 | CSVIPGTNEQFF
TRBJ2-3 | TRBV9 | CASSVAGEDTQYF
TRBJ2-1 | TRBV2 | CASSEEANPYNEQFF
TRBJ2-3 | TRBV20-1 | CSAARLAGGNTQYF
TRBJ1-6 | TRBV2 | CASIMDRGSSPLHF
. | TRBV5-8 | CASSLTGRNIQYF
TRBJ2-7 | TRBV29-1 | CSARTGGYEQYF
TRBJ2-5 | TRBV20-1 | CSASRWETQYF
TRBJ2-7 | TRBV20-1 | CSAAGLAGVSYEQYF
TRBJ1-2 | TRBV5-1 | CASSLGGTAYYGYTF
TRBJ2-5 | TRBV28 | CASRADRVQETQYF
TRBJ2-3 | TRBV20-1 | CSGGEGSDTQYF
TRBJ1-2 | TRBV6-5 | CASSKSEGYGYTF
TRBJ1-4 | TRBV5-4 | CACSLAGRENEKLFF
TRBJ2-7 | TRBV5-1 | CASSLEKGSYEQYF
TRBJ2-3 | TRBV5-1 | CASSSQRETDTQYF
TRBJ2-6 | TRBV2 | CASNLEGTGGLVSSGANVLTF
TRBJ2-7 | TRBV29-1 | CSGMGETYEQYF